This T cell receptor (beta chain) is from a study of T cells in Graves' hyperthyroidism and ophthalmopathy. For the study at large: Blood from the periphery was taken at initial diagnosis, before any treatment.

Amplification yielded TCR beta CDR3 regions, with RNA transcripts as the source. HTBI primers were the set used in a first-round RT-PCR of the TCR CDR3. TCRdb passed the multiplex PCR reads through MiXCR, listing each CDR3 protein once. The sample contains 600,000 or so distinct CDR3 sequences, around 15% of which appear only once. Study-wide results and limits: Blood held most thyroid clonotypes expanded above 0.001 frequency.

The CDR3 contains 19 residues. V lost 3 bases, J lost 3 bases, and 14 bases stayed unmatched. A remark on this clonotype: As yet, its antigen is unknown.

V is TRBV12-3 or TRBV12-4 and J is TRBJ1-5; 10 nucleotides align to TRBD1. This receptor was taken from a woman aged 25 to 45 with Graves' hyperthyroidism. The source material was blood. The CDR3 here is CASSFGGPGQGRDNQPQHF. CDR3 nucleotides: TGTGCCAGCAGTTTTGGGGGCCCGGGACAGGGGAGGGACAATCAGCCCCAGCATTTT.